This TCR beta chain was recorded in a study of T cell repertoires in cytomegalovirus infection. Ten or more counts support this clonotype. TCRdb reprocessed the reads with MiXCR, giving one entry per CDR3 protein. This table holds approximately 250,000 distinct CDR3 sequences, approximately 9.2% found once. Germline V lookup: CDR1 SGDLS, CDR2 YYNGEE. V dropped 9 bases and J dropped 0 bases, with 12 bases sitting between them. There are 13 residues in the CDR3. The clonotype was recovered from a human donor in good health (CMV status not recorded). Some clones in this sample may be carry-over from other donors' samples. The rearrangement joins TRBV9 to TRBJ1-1; D is perhaps TRBD1 (5 bases). Sequencing input: PBMCs. This chain's CDR3 is CATSWGLNTEAFF. The CDR3 DNA is TGTGCCACCTCGTGGGGGTTGAACACTGAAGCTTTCTTT.